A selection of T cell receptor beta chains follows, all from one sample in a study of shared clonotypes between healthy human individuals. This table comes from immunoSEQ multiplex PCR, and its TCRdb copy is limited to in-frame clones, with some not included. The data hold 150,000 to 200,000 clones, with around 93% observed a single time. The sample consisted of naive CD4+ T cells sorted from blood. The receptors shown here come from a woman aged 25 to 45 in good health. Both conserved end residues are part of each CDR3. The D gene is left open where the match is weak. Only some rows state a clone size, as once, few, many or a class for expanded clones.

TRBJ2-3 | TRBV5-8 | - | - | TGTGCCAGCAGCTTAATAGAAGGGGATACGCAGTATTTT | CASSLIEGDTQYF
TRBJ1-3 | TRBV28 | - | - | TGTGCCAGCAGCCTCGACAGCTCTGGAAACACCATATATTTT | CASSLDSSGNTIYF
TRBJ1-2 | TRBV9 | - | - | TGTGCCAGCAGCCTAAGGGAGGGCGTCGGCTACACCTTC | CASSLREGVGYTF
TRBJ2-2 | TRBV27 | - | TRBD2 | TGTGCCAGCAGCGAAGGGACTACCTTGCCTGGGGAGCTGTTTTTT | CASSEGTTLPGELFF
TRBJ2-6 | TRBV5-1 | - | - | TGCGCCAGCAGCCCCCGGTTGGGGGGGCCTGGGGCCAACGTCCTGACTTTC | CASSPRLGGPGANVLTF
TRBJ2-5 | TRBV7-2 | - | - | TGTGCCAGCAGCTTAGGTGCGTGGCAAGAGACCCAGTACTTC | CASSLGAWQETQYF
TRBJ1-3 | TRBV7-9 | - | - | TGTGCCAGCAGCTCTTGGACCAGAGATGGAAACACCATATATTTT | CASSSWTRDGNTIYF
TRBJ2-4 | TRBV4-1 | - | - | TGCGCCAGCAGCCTTCACGGGGCCTCAAACATTCAGTACTTC | CASSLHGASNIQYF
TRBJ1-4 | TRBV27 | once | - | TGTGCCAGCAGTCCTACAGGAGTTAATGAAAAACTGTTTTTT | CASSPTGVNEKLFF
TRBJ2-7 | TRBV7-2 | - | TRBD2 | TGTGCCAGCAGCTTGCAGCGGGAGATGTCCTACGAGCAGTACTTC | CASSLQREMSYEQYF
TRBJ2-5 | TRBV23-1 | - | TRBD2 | TGCGCCAGCAGTCATCTAGCGGGAGGGGAGCAGTACTTC | CASSHLAGGEQYF
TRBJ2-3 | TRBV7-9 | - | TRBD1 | TGTGCCAGCAGAGACAGGGGGAGGAGGGAGAGTCGGACAGATACGCAGTATTTT | CASRDRGRRESRTDTQYF
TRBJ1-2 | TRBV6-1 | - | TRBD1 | TGTGCCAGCAGTGAAAGGGGGCTGAGCTATGGCTACACCTTC | CASSERGLSYGYTF
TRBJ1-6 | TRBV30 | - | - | TGTGCCTGGAGCGGACGGGACGGCACTCTCTCGCCCCTCCACTTT | CAWSGRDGTLSPLHF
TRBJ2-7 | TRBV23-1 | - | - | TGCGCCAGCAGTCAACTGACAGCGACCTACGAGCAGTACTTC | CASSQLTATYEQYF
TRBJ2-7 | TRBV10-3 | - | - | TGTGCCATCAGTGGCTCCGGGTCACCTAAGGAGGATTTC | CAISGSGSPKEDF
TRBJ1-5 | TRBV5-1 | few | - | TGCGCCAGCAGCTTGGCGGGATTACAAGGGCAGCCCCAGCATTTT | CASSLAGLQGQPQHF
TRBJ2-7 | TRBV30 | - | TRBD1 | TGTGCCTGGTCGACAGGGGCATTCTACGAGCAGTACTTC | CAWSTGAFYEQYF
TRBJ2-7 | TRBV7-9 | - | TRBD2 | TGTGCCAGCAGCTTGGGACTAGGGACCTACGAGCAGTACTTC | CASSLGLGTYEQYF
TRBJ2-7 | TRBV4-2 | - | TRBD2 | TGTGCCAGCAGCCAAAGTACCAGCGGGAGGGTCTACGAGCAGTACTTC | CASSQSTSGRVYEQYF
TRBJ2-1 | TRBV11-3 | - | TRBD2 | TGTGCCAGCAGCTTAGGGGTAGTAAGACTAGCGCAATACAATGAGCAGTTCTTC | CASSLGVVRLAQYNEQFF
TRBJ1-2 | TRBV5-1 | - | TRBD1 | TGCGCCAGCAGCCGACAGGGCCATAACTATGGCTACACCTTC | CASSRQGHNYGYTF
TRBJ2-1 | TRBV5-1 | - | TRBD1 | TGCGCCAGCAGGTCCGGGACAGGGGGCCATGAGCAGTTCTTC | CASRSGTGGHEQFF
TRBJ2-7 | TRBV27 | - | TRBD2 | TGTGCCAGCAGTTGGGCTAGCGGGAGCCCGGACGAGCAGTACTTC | CASSWASGSPDEQYF
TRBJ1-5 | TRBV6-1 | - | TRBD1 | TGTGCCAGCAGGGGACAGCAAATAGAGCCCCAGCATTTT | CASRGQQIEPQHF
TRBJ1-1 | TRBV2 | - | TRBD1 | TGTGCCAGCAGCGGACAGGGCCCTCTCACTGAAGCTTTCTTT | CASSGQGPLTEAFF
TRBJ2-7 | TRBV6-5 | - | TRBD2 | TGTGCCAGCAGTTCCCCGGGGAGGGGAGCCGAGCAGTACTTC | CASSSPGRGAEQYF
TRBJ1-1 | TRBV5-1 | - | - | TGCGCCAGCAGCGAACAGGGAGGCCAGGGATCTGATGGCACTGAAGCTTTCTTT | CASSEQGGQGSDGTEAFF
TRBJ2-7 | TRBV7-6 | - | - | TGTGCCAGCAGCCCCCGCAACGACGAGCAGTACTTC | CASSPRNDEQYF
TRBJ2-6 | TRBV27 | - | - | TGTGCCAGCAGTTTTCGAATGGGGATCTCTGGGGCCAACGTCCTGACTTTC | CASSFRMGISGANVLTF
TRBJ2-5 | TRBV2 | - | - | TGTGCCAGCAGTGAAACGCACTCACTAGCAGCCGGGAAGACCCAGTACTTC | CASSETHSLAAGKTQYF
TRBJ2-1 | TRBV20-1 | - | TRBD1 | TGCAGTCCCCTAGGACAGGGCTTGTTCTTC | CSPLGQGLFF
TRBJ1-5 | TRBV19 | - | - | TGTGCCAGTAGTATGTGGGGAGGTCAGCCCCAGCATTTT | CASSMWGGQPQHF
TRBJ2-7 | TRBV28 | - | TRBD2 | TGTGCCAGCAGTGCCCAGCGGGGGGGCTCCTACGAGCAGTACTTC | CASSAQRGGSYEQYF
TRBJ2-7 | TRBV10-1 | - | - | TGCGCCAGCAGTGTGTCGGGAGCGACCGAGCAGTACTTC | CASSVSGATEQYF
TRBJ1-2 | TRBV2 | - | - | TGTGCCAGCAGTGCAACAAGCTATGGCTACACCTTC | CASSATSYGYTF
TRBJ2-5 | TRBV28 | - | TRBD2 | TGTGCCAGCAGTAGCTCGGGACTAGCGGGAGTATTTGAGACCCAGTACTTC | CASSSSGLAGVFETQYF
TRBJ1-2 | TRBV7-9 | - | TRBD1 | TGTGCCAGCAGCCCGCCTCCGGAGGGGGCTAATGGCTACACCTTC | CASSPPPEGANGYTF
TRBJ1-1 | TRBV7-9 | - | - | TGTGCCAGCAGCCCTTGGGGGAACACTGAAGCTTTCTTT | CASSPWGNTEAFF
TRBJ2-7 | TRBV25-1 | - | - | TGTGCCAGCGGCCCCGGGCTTTATGGCGAGCAGTACTTC | CASGPGLYGEQYF
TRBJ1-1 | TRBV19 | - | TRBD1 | TGTGCCAGTAGTATCGACAGGGGTGCCCTTCAGAACACTGAAGCTTTCTTT | CASSIDRGALQNTEAFF
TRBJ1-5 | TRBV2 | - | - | TGTGCCAGCAGAGAGGGGGTTAATCAGCCCCAGCATTTT | CASREGVNQPQHF
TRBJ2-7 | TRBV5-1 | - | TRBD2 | TGCGCCAGCAGCGCGGGAGGCTACTACGAGCAGTACTTC | CASSAGGYYEQYF
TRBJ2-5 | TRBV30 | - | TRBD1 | TGTGCCTGGCTGACAGGGGGAGCTGAGACCCAGTACTTC | CAWLTGGAETQYF
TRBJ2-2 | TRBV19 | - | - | TGTGCCAGTAGTTCCACTAAGAACACCGGGGAGCTGTTTTTT | CASSSTKNTGELFF
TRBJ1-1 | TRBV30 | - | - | TGTGCCTGGGGGGAGGGGGTACCTGGAGCTTTCTTT | CAWGEGVPGAFF
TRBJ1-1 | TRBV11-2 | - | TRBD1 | TGTGCCAGCAGCTTGGACAGGGTTAGTACTGAAGCTTTCTTT | CASSLDRVSTEAFF
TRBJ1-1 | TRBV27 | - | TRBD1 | TGTGCCAGCAGTCCGGGCTATGAGGGGGCCACTGAAGCTTTCTTT | CASSPGYEGATEAFF
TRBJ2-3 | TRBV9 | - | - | TGTGCCAGCACCTTACTAGCAGCTAGCACAGATACGCAGTATTTT | CASTLLAASTDTQYF
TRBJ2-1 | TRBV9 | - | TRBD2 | TGTGCCAGCAGCGTAGCTCCTGGGACTAACAATGAGCAGTTCTTC | CASSVAPGTNNEQFF
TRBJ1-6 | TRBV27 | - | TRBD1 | TGTGCCAGCAGTGGTGAGATGACGACAGGGAATTCACCCCTCCACTTT | CASSGEMTTGNSPLHF
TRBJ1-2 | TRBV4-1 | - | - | TGCGCCAGCAGCCAAGTTAGCAGACGGAACTATGGCTACACCTTC | CASSQVSRRNYGYTF
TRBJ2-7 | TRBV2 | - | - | TGTGCCAGCAGTCAGGGGAGCTCCTACGAGCAGTACTTC | CASSQGSSYEQYF
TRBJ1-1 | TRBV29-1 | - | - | TGCAGCGTTGAAGGTCTGAACACTGAAGCTTTCTTT | CSVEGLNTEAFF